This T cell receptor beta chain was retrieved from a study of CD8 T cells in Susac syndrome. Study observations and caveats: The study conceded that its TCR sequencing and HLA analysis involved relatively few individuals.

Sequencing of TCR beta was performed on blood CD8+ T cells and on blood CD4+ T cells. In contrast to the negatively isolated CD8+ and CD4+ T cells, TEMRA cells were FACS-enriched. With 6 bases removed from V and 0 bases from J, the gap between germline ends came to 6 bases. The CDR3 consists of 14 residues. The V gene's germline CDR1 is LNHDA and CDR2 SQIVND (reference sequence). Roughly 0.45 to 1 ug RNA was reverse transcribed with random hexamers. An immunoSEQ multiplex PCR generated amplified TCR beta CDR3 products spanning 54 Vbeta and 13 Jbeta. A single record per CDR3 protein comes from TCRdb applying MiXCR to the immunoSEQ multiplex PCR reads. The table has about 49,000 distinct CDR3 sequences, 90% to 95% seen once. As for this clonotype: Its target is unknown.

The TCR originated in a human donor in good health. The gene calls are TRBV19 and TRBJ2-6; D not certain. Specimen: CD8+ T cells from PBMCs. CDR3 loop: CASSSNSGANVLTF. DNA of the CDR3: TGTGCCAGTAGCTCAAACTCTGGGGCCAACGTCCTGACTTTC.